Each of the 23 T cell receptor beta chains below was sequenced from the same sample in a study of blood T cells in healthy people across ages. Combining a sample-barcoded 5' primer with a J-beta primer mix, a second PCR ran for roughly 7 to 12 cycles. TCRdb called the 5' RACE reads again in MiXCR, with one record for every CDR3 protein. The sample records around 1,100,000 distinct CDR3 sequences, around two fifths being singletons. Specimen: blood. The source of these receptors is a young man in good health.

This clonotype has just a few counts. The chain is built from TRBV6-5 and TRBJ2-1; 7 bases match TRBD2. Germline CDR1 and CDR2: MNHEY and SVGAGI. CDR3 length: 14 residues. V shed 6 bases, J shed 7 bases, and the junction held 9 bases outside the gene matches. CDR3 nucleotide sequence: TGTGCCAGCAGATGGGCAGGCGGGGGAAATGAGCAGTTCTTC. Protein sequence: CASRWAGGGNEQFF.

The chain uses TRBV11-2 and TRBJ2-2; D remains ambiguous. From germline, CDR1 is SGHAT and CDR2 FQNNGV. V dropped 5 bases and J dropped 5 bases, with 6 bases sitting between them. The CDR3 covers 12 residues. The CDR3 nucleotides read TGTGCCAGCAGCCCTTGGACCGGGGAGCTGTTTTTT. This codes for CASSPWTGELFF.

V gene TRBV30 combines with J gene TRBJ2-7, with 7 nucleotides matching TRBD1. CDR1 and CDR2 (germline): GTSNPN, SVGIG (reference sequence). The ends lost 4 bases at V and 7 bases at J; junction bases unmatched: 13. The CDR3 runs to 14 residues. As DNA, the CDR3 is TGTGCCTGGACCTCGACAGGGAGTGAGAATGAGCAGTACTTC. Translation: CAWTSTGSENEQYF.

This clonotype was seen a few times. The genes are TRBV20-1 and TRBJ2-7; D is ambiguous. Germline V gives CDR1 DFQATT, CDR2 SNEGSKA (reference sequence). CDR3 size: 14 residues. Trimming pared 0 bases from V and 9 bases from J, leaving 18 bases between. The CDR3 bases are TGCAGTGCTAGAGATGATGGGGTATGGATCGGGCAGTACTTC. Translation: CSARDDGVWIGQYF.

The chain joins TRBV10-3 to TRBJ2-3; D unresolved. CDR1 and CDR2 (germline): ENHRY, SYGVKD. Trimming removed 6 bases from V and 1 base from J, with 17 bases in between. The CDR3 spans 16 residues. The CDR3 bases are TGTGCCATCAGCCCGGCCGAGGTTGGGGGCACAGATACGCAGTATTTT. Protein: CAISPAEVGGTDTQYF.

This clonotype has just a few counts. The V gene is TRBV4-3, the J gene TRBJ2-7; 9 bases are shared with TRBD1. V was pared by 0 bases and J by 4 bases, with 7 bases of the junction left unmatched. The CDR3 has 16 residues. Germline assignment: CDR1 LGHNA and CDR2 YSLEER. As DNA, the CDR3 is TGCGCCAGCAGCCAAGATACTGGACAGGGGAAGTACGAGCAGTACTTC. As protein: CASSQDTGQGKYEQYF.

The CDR3 here is CSVGYRGASEAFF. The CDR3, as DNA: TGCAGCGTTGGGTACAGGGGAGCCTCTGAAGCTTTCTTT. The gene calls are TRBV29-1 and TRBJ1-1, with TRBD1 matching over 7 bases. The CDR3 consists of 13 residues. With 4 bases clipped from V and 6 bases from J, the junction kept 8 bases outside the gene matches. CDR1 and CDR2 (germline): SQVTM, ANQGSEA.

The CDR3 DNA reads TGTGCCAGCACCAACAACCGCAGGCTAGCGGGTGGAGAGCAGTTCTTC. This gives the protein CASTNNRRLAGGEQFF. This chain links TRBV12-3 or TRBV12-4 with TRBJ2-1; 8 nucleotides align to TRBD2. This CDR3 has 16 amino acids. After removal of 7 bases from V and 10 bases from J, the junction contained 18 bases not matched to a gene.

This clonotype came up a few times. The chain couples TRBV7-2 to TRBJ2-3, with TRBD2 matching over 8 bases. Trimming cost V 5 bases and J 2 bases; bases outside gene matches: 9. The CDR3 length is 16 residues. The germline gives CDR1 SGHTA, CDR2 FQGNSA. CDR3 region: CASSPTSALVTDTQYF. The DNA of the CDR3 is TGTGCCAGCAGCCCGACTAGCGCGCTCGTCACAGATACGCAGTATTTT. Complete variable domain (other parts from reference TRBV7-2 and TRBJ2-3): GAGVSQSPSNKVTEKGKDVELRCDPISGHTALYWYRQSLGQGLEFLIYFQGNSAPDKSGLPSDRFSAERTGGSVSTLTIQRTQQEDSAVYLCASSPTSALVTDTQYFGPGTRLTVL.

CDR3: CSASPAPRTYGYTF. In DNA form, the CDR3 reads TGCAGTGCTAGTCCTGCCCCTCGGACCTATGGCTACACCTTC. V usage is TRBV20-1 and J usage is TRBJ1-2; D gene uncertain. The V gene lost 3 bases and the J gene lost 4 bases, with 15 bases spanning the gap. The CDR3 totals 14 residues. CDR1 DFQATT and CDR2 SNEGSKA come from the germline V gene (reference sequence).

This sequence joins TRBV27 and TRBJ2-7; D is tentatively TRBD1 or TRBD2 (5 bases each). CDR3 length: 13 residues. Germline assignment: CDR1 MNHEY and CDR2 SMNVEV (reference sequence). The V end was cut by 6 bases, the J end by 7 bases, with 16 bases between. This chain's CDR3 is CASRTGAYNEQYF. Here the CDR3 DNA reads TGTGCCAGCAGAACCGGGGCCTACAATGAGCAGTACTTC.

The V gene is TRBV19, the J gene TRBJ2-1; D might be TRBD2 (5 bases). V was trimmed by 7 bases and J by 3 bases, leaving 10 bases between them. This CDR3 region has 13 residues. Looked up from germline, CDR1 is LNHDA and CDR2 is SQIVND (reference sequence). For the CDR3, the DNA is TGTGCCAGTACCAGAGGGATCTACAATGAGCAGTTCTTC. This codes for CASTRGIYNEQFF.

The chain joins TRBV3-1 to TRBJ1-2; TRBD1 might be the D (5 bases). Trimming removed 4 bases at V and 2 bases at J, with 11 bases between. The germline CDR1 and CDR2 sequences are LGHDT and YNNKEL (reference sequence). This CDR3 contains 14 residues. As DNA, the CDR3 is TGTGCCAGCAGCCGCAGGGCCGGAAACTATGGCTACACCTTC. The encoded protein is CASSRRAGNYGYTF.

The table lists this clonotype with a few counts. This chain's CDR3 is CATQWFSTDTQYF. In nucleotides, the CDR3 is TGTGCCACCCAATGGTTCAGCACAGATACGCAGTATTTT. J is TRBJ2-3 and V is TRBV6-6, with D unresolved. The CDR3 length is 13 residues. Per the germline V gene, CDR1 is MNHNY and CDR2 is SVGAGI (reference sequence). Between the trimmed V and J ends, which lost 10 bases and 0 bases, there was a span of 11 bases.

This clonotype was seen once. The rearrangement links TRBV29-1 to TRBJ1-2; D is ambiguous. The CDR3 has 11 residues. Looked up from germline, CDR1 is SQVTM and CDR2 is ANQGSEA. The V gene lost 7 bases and the J gene lost 3 bases, with 9 bases spanning the gap. The CDR3 sequence: CSAKMDYGYTF. In DNA, the CDR3 is TGCAGCGCTAAAATGGACTATGGCTACACCTTC.

The genes are TRBV9 and TRBJ2-3; D assignment may be TRBD1 or TRBD2 (5 bases each). CDR1 and CDR2 from the germline V gene are SGDLS and YYNGEE. Trimming took off 3 bases at V and 4 bases at J, with 15 bases between the two ends. The CDR3 totals 15 residues. CDR3 in DNA: TGTGCCAGCAGCGCGGGACGAGCGATAGCAGATACGCAGTATTTT. It yields the protein CASSAGRAIADTQYF.

This clonotype was observed a handful of times. The CDR3 sequence is CASSLAQGTRRYTDTQYF. The CDR3 DNA follows: TGTGCCAGCAGCTTAGCGCAAGGGACACGGAGGTACACAGATACGCAGTATTTT. The chain joins TRBV7-8 to TRBJ2-3; TRBD1 might be the D (6 bases). The CDR3 has 18 amino acids. Germline CDR1 is SGHVS and CDR2 is FQNEAQ. V was pared by 0 bases and J by 2 bases, with 18 bases between.

V and J are TRBV2 and TRBJ1-2; no firm D call. Between the trimmed V and J ends, which lost 3 bases and 1 base, there was a span of 9 bases. From germline, CDR1 is SNHLY and CDR2 FYNNEI. CDR3 length equals 14 residues. CDR3 loop: CASSEWDINYGYTF. In DNA, the CDR3 is TGTGCCAGCAGTGAGTGGGATATTAACTATGGCTACACCTTC.

The CDR3 bases are TGTGCCAGCAGTTCTAACAGGGGACTCTCCTACGAGCAGTACTTC. It codes for CASSSNRGLSYEQYF. The V and J genes are TRBV28 and TRBJ2-7; tentatively, D is TRBD1 (7 bases). CDR1 is MDHEN, CDR2 SYDVKM, per germline. The CDR3 is made up of 15 amino acids. Trimming cost V 4 bases and J 0 bases, with 13 bases left between them. Together with reference TRBV28 and TRBJ2-7, the CDR3 gives the full variable domain: DVKVTQSSRYLVKRTGEKVFLECVQDMDHENMFWYRQDPGLGLRLIYFSYDVKMKEKGDIPEGYSVSREKKERFSLILESASTNQTSMYLCASSSNRGLSYEQYFGPGTRLTVT.

This clonotype was seen a handful of times. This chain links TRBV20-1 with TRBJ2-5; D is tentatively TRBD1 or TRBD2 (5 bases each). Trimming removed 6 bases at V and 4 bases at J, with 18 bases between. The CDR3 has 14 amino acids. Germline CDR1 is DFQATT and CDR2 is SNEGSKA (reference sequence). The CDR3 protein is CSAGPGRSLETQYF. For the CDR3, the DNA is TGCAGTGCCGGACCGGGACGCAGTTTAGAGACCCAGTACTTC.

In nucleotides, the CDR3 is TGTGCCAGCAGCCTTTTAGGGCACGGCTACACCTTC. Translation gives CASSLLGHGYTF. The chain has TRBV3-1 and TRBJ1-2; no clear D. This CDR3 comprises 12 residues. Germline V gene lookup returns CDR1 LGHDT and CDR2 YNNKEL (reference sequence). Trimming shortened V by 4 bases and J by 8 bases, and 11 bases separated the two germline ends. Full variable domain (outside the CDR3, taken from reference TRBV3-1 and TRBJ1-2): DTAVSQTPKYLVTQMGNDKSIKCEQNLGHDTMYWYKQDSKKFLKIMFSYNNKELIINETVPNRFSPKSPDKAHLNLHINSLELGDSAVYFCASSLLGHGYTFGSGTRLTVV.

J is TRBJ2-4 and V is TRBV7-2; D not certain. CDR3 length: 14 residues. The V and J ends lost 1 base and 7 bases respectively, with 11 bases between them. The germline gives CDR1 SGHTA, CDR2 FQGNSA. The CDR3 DNA reads TGTGCCAGCAGCTTAGATGGGATTGGGAACATTCAGTACTTC. It encodes CASSLDGIGNIQYF.

V is TRBV12-3 or TRBV12-4 and J is TRBJ1-6, with 9 positions matching TRBD1. The CDR3 extends over 16 amino acids. J was trimmed by 7 bases and V by 3 bases; bases with no gene match: 7. CDR3 nucleotides: TGTGCCAGCAGTTTCGGGGGAGGGACAGGGAATTCACCCCTCCACTTT. Translating gives CASSFGGGTGNSPLHF.